The clone carrying this T cell receptor (beta chain) showed up just a few times. Its antigen is still unknown. TCRdb's table, derived via immunoSEQ multiplex PCR, lists solely in-frame clones and lacks some. The table lists roughly 42,000 clones, 65% to 70% of them singletons. The data were taken from a study of cytotoxic CD8 clonotypes in ibrutinib-treated CLL. Notes on the study in general: Public clonotypes, rarely seen, contracted or held steady on treatment.

Around 2 micrograms of genomic DNA from cryopreserved PBMCs went into TCR beta libraries. Trimming removed 6 bases from V and 8 bases from J, with 16 bases in between. Germline assignment: CDR1 MDHEN and CDR2 SYDVKM. The CDR3 runs to 13 residues. This TCR was sampled from a human donor with chronic lymphocytic leukemia. The V gene is TRBV28, the J gene TRBJ1-2, with D uncertain. This specimen consisted of PBMCs, obtained after 24 months of ibrutinib treatment. In nucleotides, the CDR3 is TGTGCCAGCAGACCGGACCGGGCAAAAGGCTACACCTTC. This gives the protein CASRPDRAKGYTF.